These 2 T cell receptor beta chains were sequenced from one sample in a study of regulatory T cells in long-lasting Graves disease. Relying on iRepertoire HTBI primers and Arm-PCR of CDR3 regions, the team built TCR beta libraries. TCRdb analysed the multiplex PCR reads with MiXCR anew, one entry per CDR3 protein. The top ten clones hold over 25% of a sample with a few hundred thousand distinct CDR3 sequences, about a quarter of them seen once. The time point was: persistent/refractory GD, antithyroid drugs over 5 years with positive TRAb. Scientists built the TCR library using RNA that was extracted from PBMCs. Sample: peripheral blood mononuclear cells (PBMCs), taken when the disease was refractory, from a patient treated with antithyroid drugs. The source of these receptors is a female donor with Graves disease.

The CDR3 spells CSARERDRTYTEAFF. As DNA, the CDR3 is TGCAGTGCTAGAGAAAGGGACCGAACCTACACTGAAGCTTTCTTT. The chain has TRBV20-1 and TRBJ1-1, with D maybe TRBD1 (5 bases). The CDR3 runs 15 residues. Trimming took 0 bases from V and 3 from J, leaving 14 bases between them. The germline V gene encodes CDR1 DFQATT and CDR2 SNEGSKA (reference sequence).

This chain joins TRBV5-1 and TRBJ1-4, with 10 bases matching TRBD1. The CDR3 has 15 residues. The germline V gene has CDR1 SGHRS and CDR2 YFSETQ. V dropped 4 bases and J dropped 6; count of bases not matched to a gene: 6. The CDR3 DNA is TGCGCCAGCAGCGTGCACGGGACAGGGGATGAAAAACTGTTTTTT. It is translated as CASSVHGTGDEKLFF.